This TCR beta chain was captured by sequencing in a study of Ad26.COV2.S vaccination and SARS-CoV-2 variants. Study-wide points: Substantial response breadth was reportedly seen for spike-specific CD8+ and CD4+ T cells after vaccination.

This table comes from immunoSEQ multiplex PCR, and its TCRdb copy is limited to in-frame clones, with some not included. The sample lists over 400,000 clones; 80% to 95% were seen once. As concerns this clone: Its target is not known.

Specified treatment: around 19 received Ad26.COV2.S at low or high dose, single or two shots; roughly 5 received placebo; per-sample allocation not given. The investigators took samples on day 63 after the first vaccine or placebo injection. The CDR3 totals 15 residues. Germline CDR1 and CDR2: KGHSH and LQKENI. V was trimmed by 8 bases and J by 1 base, leaving 18 bases between them. The chain has TRBV18 and TRBJ2-7; D is undetermined. Sequenced here: peripheral blood, sampled in a trial of Ad26.COV2.S vaccine versus placebo. This TCR was recovered from a person between 18 and 65 years old who received the Ad26.COV2.S COVID-19 vaccine or a placebo. CDR3: CASHTGRADSYEQYF. The CDR3 DNA sequence: TGTGCCAGCCACACCGGCCGCGCAGATTCCTACGAGCAGTACTTC.